Following are 30 T cell receptor beta chains from one sample sequenced in a study of blood T cells in healthy people across ages. Alongside a J-beta primer mix, a sample-barcoded 5' primer served in a second PCR lasting about 7 to 11 cycles. TCRdb independently ran MiXCR on the 5' RACE reads; one entry per CDR3 protein. The table has 1.2 million to 1.5 million distinct CDR3 sequences, 35% to 45% seen once. Sequenced: blood. Receptors originate from a woman younger than 30 in good health.

This clonotype showed up just a few times. The CDR3 region is CASSLVRGSNEQYF. As DNA, the CDR3 is TGCGCCAGCAGCTTGGTGAGGGGGAGTAACGAGCAGTACTTC. This rearrangement joins TRBV5-1 to TRBJ2-7; a weak D match, TRBD1 (6 bases). From germline, CDR1 is SGHRS and CDR2 YFSETQ. The germline V and J ends were trimmed by 0 bases and 5 bases, with 12 bases remaining between them. This CDR3 has 14 amino acids. The full variable domain, with the rest looked up from reference TRBV5-1 and TRBJ2-7, is KAGVTQTPRYLIKTRGQQVTLSCSPISGHRSVSWYQQTPGQGLQFLFEYFSETQRNKGNFPGRFSGRQFSNSRSEMNVSTLELGDSALYLCASSLVRGSNEQYFGPGTRLTVT.

The J gene is TRBJ2-5, the V gene TRBV29-1; possible D gene TRBD1, 6 bases. Trimming removed 8 bases at V and 9 bases at J, with 16 bases between. This CDR3 is 11 amino acids long. Germline V gene lookup returns CDR1 SQVTM and CDR2 ANQGSEA. Here the CDR3 reads CSYTGSGAQYF. The CDR3 nucleotides are TGCAGCTACACAGGGTCCGGGGCCCAGTACTTC.

The chain uses TRBV5-1 and TRBJ2-1, with D hard to call. The CDR3 is 15 residues long. Looked up from germline, CDR1 is SGHRS and CDR2 is YFSETQ. Trimming cost V 1 base and J 13 bases, with 21 bases left between them. The CDR3 region has the DNA TGCGCCAGCAGCTTGCAGGTGTCCGGAACAGAGACCCAGTTCTTC. Encoded protein: CASSLQVSGTETQFF.

Turning to this clonotype: The junction departs from the called germline gene at one end, perhaps through a read error. The chain has TRBV6-1 and TRBJ1-6; 12 bases map to TRBD1. This CDR3 has 14 residues. In germline, CDR1 is MNHNS, CDR2 SASEGT. The CDR3 here is CASFKGQGASSLHF. CDR3 bases: TGTGCCAGCTTTAAGGGACAGGGGGCTTCATCCCTCCACTTT.

CDR3 nucleotides: TGTGCCAGCAGGGCCCCCCTGGACGGCGACTATGGCTACACCTTC. Its protein is CASRAPLDGDYGYTF. The rearrangement uses TRBV6-6 and TRBJ1-2; unclear D gene. V lost 6 bases to trimming and J lost 3 bases, with 17 bases between them. Germline V CDR1 and CDR2: MNHNY, SVGAGI (reference sequence). The CDR3 has 15 residues.

In the case of this clonotype: The junction and the germline gene differ at one end; a read error may be behind it. The V call is TRBV5-1, the J call TRBJ1-4; D is possibly TRBD1 (5 bases). Per the germline V gene, CDR1 is SGHRS and CDR2 is YFSETQ. The CDR3 totals 15 residues. The CDR3 loop reads CASSDFTGPRQKLFF. The DNA for the CDR3 is TGCGCCAGCAGCGACTTCACAGGCCCGAGACAAAAGCTGTTTTTT.

This clonotype has just a few counts. V and J are TRBV20-1 and TRBJ1-1, with D unclear. The CDR3 totals 11 residues. V was shortened by 3 bases and J by 3 bases, with 5 bases between the two germline ends. Germline V gives CDR1 DFQATT, CDR2 SNEGSKA (reference sequence). This chain's CDR3 is CSARLYTEAFF. The DNA of the CDR3 is TGCAGTGCTAGGTTATACACTGAAGCTTTCTTT.

This clonotype was seen only a few times. A much larger clone differs by one base, so this may be a read error. This chain uses TRBV29-1 with TRBJ2-5; TRBD2 aligns across 12 bases. The ends lost 6 bases at V and 11 bases at J; junction bases unmatched: 13. The CDR3 totals 14 residues. In germline, CDR1 is SQVTM, CDR2 ANQGSEA. CDR3 DNA sequence: TGCAGCGTCGTACCTAGCGGGAGGGGAGGTGAGCAGTACTTC. Its translation is CSVVPSGRGGEQYF.

The table lists this clonotype with a count of one. The rearrangement uses TRBV6-5 and TRBJ1-2; D possibly corresponds to TRBD1 (6 bases). The CDR3 runs to 14 residues. V dropped 4 bases and J dropped 3 bases, with 12 bases sitting between them. The V gene's germline CDR1 is MNHEY and CDR2 SVGAGI. The CDR3 protein is CASSFMGTHYGYTF. The CDR3 DNA follows: TGTGCCAGCAGTTTCATGGGGACACACTATGGCTACACCTTC.

In this sample, this clonotype turned up a few times. The chain employs TRBV6-6 and TRBJ1-5; possible D gene TRBD1, 5 bases. Trimming pared 6 bases from V and 2 bases from J, leaving 11 bases between. The CDR3 covers 14 residues. Germline V gives CDR1 MNHNY, CDR2 SVGAGI (reference sequence). As DNA, the CDR3 is TGTGCCAGCAGCCCGACAGCTGGCAATCAGCCCCAGCATTTT. It codes for CASSPTAGNQPQHF.

This clonotype appeared many times. This chain uses TRBV7-2 with TRBJ2-1; no reliable D call. CDR1 SGHTA and CDR2 FQGNSA come from the germline V gene. This CDR3 has 15 residues. V dropped 2 bases and J dropped 0 bases, with 8 bases sitting between them. CDR3 region: CASSLLGPSYNEQFF. In DNA, the CDR3 is TGTGCCAGCAGCTTACTAGGACCCTCCTACAATGAGCAGTTCTTC.

The V gene is TRBV7-2, the J gene TRBJ2-5; 8 nucleotides match TRBD1. The CDR3 extends over 15 amino acids. Trimming at V came to 5 bases and at J to 5 bases, leaving 10 bases not matched to a gene. Germline values: CDR1 SGHTA, CDR2 FQGNSA. CDR3 sequence: CASSPRQGIMETQYF. CDR3 DNA: TGTGCCAGCAGCCCCCGACAGGGGATAATGGAGACCCAGTACTTC.

This clonotype was seen a few times. The gene calls are TRBV10-3 and TRBJ1-2, with D maybe TRBD1 (6 bases). Germline V gives CDR1 ENHRY, CDR2 SYGVKD. V was trimmed by 3 bases and J by 8 bases, leaving 16 bases between them. The length of the CDR3 is 14 residues. Here the CDR3 reads CAISDDTGIWGYTF. CDR3 nucleotide sequence: TGTGCCATCAGTGACGATACAGGGATTTGGGGCTACACCTTC.

This clonotype was seen once. The chain employs TRBV15 and TRBJ2-7; D is undetermined. The CDR3 sequence is 13 residues long. Germline assignment: CDR1 LNHNV and CDR2 YYDKDF (reference sequence). V lost 7 bases to trimming and J lost 2 bases, with 12 bases between them. CDR3 sequence: CATKTFDTYEQYF. The CDR3 region has the DNA TGTGCCACCAAGACGTTCGACACCTACGAGCAGTACTTC.

This clonotype was observed a handful of times. The chain is built from TRBV20-1 and TRBJ2-1; 7 bases fit TRBD2. Germline trimming cut 8 bases from V and 2 bases from J; bases unmatched to any gene: 15. CDR3 length: 16 amino acids. Germline CDR1 and CDR2: DFQATT and SNEGSKA (reference sequence). The CDR3 spells CSTVDRKSGAYNEQFF. CDR3 in DNA: TGCAGTACTGTAGACAGAAAAAGCGGGGCCTACAATGAGCAGTTCTTC.

The chain recombines TRBV12-3 or TRBV12-4 with TRBJ2-1; 9 bases are a match to TRBD2. Germline trimming cut 5 bases from V and 2 bases from J; bases unmatched to any gene: 7. The CDR3 extends over 16 amino acids. The CDR3 is CASSPLAGAPYNEQFF. CDR3 sequence (DNA): TGTGCCAGCAGTCCCTTAGCGGGAGCCCCCTACAATGAGCAGTTCTTC.

V is TRBV7-7 and J is TRBJ2-1; D perhaps matches TRBD1 (7 bases). The J call is uncertain, as TRBJ2-7 better fits the DNA end. The CDR3 loop spans 16 amino acids. Per the germline V gene, CDR1 is SSHAT and CDR2 is FNYEAQ (reference sequence). In nucleotides, the CDR3 is TGTGCCAGCAGCTTAAGGGCCAGGGGGGCATACAATGAGCAGTACTTC. This encodes CASSLRARGAYNEQYF.

The chain combines TRBV7-2 with TRBJ2-1; D not certain. The J call is uncertain, as TRBJ2-7 better fits the DNA end. The CDR3 is 17 residues long. Germline V CDR1 and CDR2: SGHTA, FQGNSA. In DNA, the CDR3 is TGTGCCAGCAGCTCCAAGAGCGTCGGATACTCCTACAATGAGCAGTACTTC. Residues: CASSSKSVGYSYNEQYF.

The chain recombines TRBV20-1 with TRBJ1-5; 9 bases are shared with TRBD1. V dropped 1 base and J dropped 3; count of bases not matched to a gene: 13. This CDR3 comprises 18 residues. The germline gives CDR1 DFQATT, CDR2 SNEGSKA (reference sequence). CDR3 DNA sequence: TGCAGTGCTAGAGGTTACACCTCGGACAGGGGTTCCAATCAGCCCCAGCATTTT. Translation: CSARGYTSDRGSNQPQHF.

J is TRBJ2-7 and V is TRBV20-1; TRBD1 agrees at 7 bases. Trimming took 5 bases from V and 1 from J; bases not matched to a gene: 14. Germline V gene sequence: CDR1 DFQATT, CDR2 SNEGSKA (reference sequence). The CDR3 has 16 residues. CDR3 bases: TGCAGTGCTTTCTACTTACAGGGGAGAGCGTCCTACGAGCAGTACTTC. It encodes CSAFYLQGRASYEQYF.

The chain links TRBV27 to TRBJ2-7; TRBD1 might be the D (5 bases). Trimming left V 3 bases short and J 2 bases short, with 20 bases between. Germline CDR1 reads MNHEY; CDR2 reads SMNVEV (reference sequence). There are 17 residues in the CDR3. CDR3 sequence (DNA): TGTGCCAGCAGTTTCAGTTCCATTGCAGGGTTAACCTACGAGCAGTACTTC. This sequence encodes CASSFSSIAGLTYEQYF.

A few counts support this clonotype. The chain couples TRBV5-6 to TRBJ2-7; 9 nucleotides line up with TRBD2. Germline lookup yields CDR1 SGHDT and CDR2 YYEEEE. Trimming took 4 bases from V and 4 from J; bases not matched to a gene: 9. The CDR3 sequence is 15 residues long. In DNA, the CDR3 is TGTGCCAGCAGCACACCTAGCGGGACGGGGTACGAGCAGTACTTC. This encodes CASSTPSGTGYEQYF.

The chain has TRBV7-3 and TRBJ2-3; a weak D match, TRBD2 (5 bases). Per germline, CDR1 SGHTA and CDR2 FQGTGA. CDR3 length: 16 amino acids. Trimming took off 0 bases at V and 2 bases at J, with 12 bases between the two ends. The CDR3 reads CASSLTGTGITDTQYF. The DNA of the CDR3 is TGTGCCAGCAGCTTAACCGGTACGGGGATCACAGATACGCAGTATTTT.

The chain combines TRBV20-1 with TRBJ1-5; D is possibly TRBD1 (6 bases). V was shortened by 0 bases and J by 7 bases, with 16 bases between the two germline ends. The CDR3 has 15 residues. The germline CDR1 and CDR2 sequences are DFQATT and SNEGSKA (reference sequence). The CDR3 DNA reads as TGCAGTGCTAGAGATCGGGGGGCGCTGGGGCAGCCCCAGCATTTT. Encoded protein: CSARDRGALGQPQHF.

The J gene is TRBJ2-2, the V gene TRBV3-1; no clear D. Trimming took off 1 base at V and 6 bases at J, with 12 bases between the two ends. The CDR3 consists of 15 residues. CDR1 and CDR2 (germline): LGHDT, YNNKEL (reference sequence). The CDR3 coding sequence is TGTGCCAGCAGCCAAGGTCCAGGAGAGCCCGGGGAGCTGTTTTTT. Translating it yields CASSQGPGEPGELFF.

This clonotype was counted a few times. V is TRBV4-1 and J is TRBJ2-3; TRBD2 agrees at 13 bases. Trimming at V came to 6 bases and at J to 3 bases, leaving 6 bases not matched to a gene. This CDR3 has 16 amino acids. The V gene's germline CDR1 is MGHRA and CDR2 YSYEKL. The CDR3 sequence: CASRWGLAGFTDTQYF. The CDR3 bases are TGCGCCAGCAGGTGGGGACTAGCGGGATTTACAGATACGCAGTATTTT.

CDR3 region: CASCSTRGWGSYEQYF. The CDR3 nucleotides are TGTGCCAGCTGCAGTACCAGGGGGTGGGGATCCTACGAGCAGTACTTC. The chain combines TRBV2 with TRBJ2-7; 7 bases match TRBD1. This CDR3 is 16 amino acids long. V lost 8 bases to trimming and J lost 1 base; unmatched junction nucleotides: 14. The germline gives CDR1 SNHLY, CDR2 FYNNEI.

The chain links TRBV14 to TRBJ2-2, with TRBD1 identical over 10 bases. Trimming removed 4 bases from V and 3 bases from J; junction bases left unmatched: 14. CDR1 is SGHDN, CDR2 FVKESK, per germline. The CDR3 has 19 amino acids. The CDR3 region has the DNA TGTGCCAGCAGCCTTAATCTACTTGCGGGACAGGGGTACACCGGGGAGCTGTTTTTT. It is translated as CASSLNLLAGQGYTGELFF.

This clonotype showed up just a few times. The chain links TRBV10-3 to TRBJ2-1, with TRBD2 identical over 9 bases. CDR1 is ENHRY, CDR2 SYGVKD, per germline. J gave up 6 bases and V 2 bases, and 8 bases lay outside the gene matches. The CDR3 is 16 residues long. The CDR3 loop is CAISETGLAGRNEQFF. DNA for the CDR3: TGTGCCATCAGTGAGACGGGACTAGCCGGCCGCAATGAGCAGTTCTTC.

This clonotype has a handful of counts. V and J are TRBV21-1 and TRBJ2-7; the D call TRBD1 from the table was never checked on the DNA. TRBV21-1 counts as a pseudogene. The CDR3 extends over 12 amino acids. The CDR3 loop reads CASSQGPGEQYF. The CDR3 region has the DNA TGTGCCAGCAGCCAAGGACCCGGCGAGCAGTACTTC.